This T cell receptor (beta chain) was documented in a study of T cell responses to AZD1222 COVID-19 vaccine. The method was immunoSEQ multiplex PCR; TCRdb's version includes in-frame clones alone and lacks a portion of them. The repertoire has 110,000 or so clones, approximately 89% of them found once; the top ten carry around 45%. Study-wide results and caveats: Seropositivity was recorded at baseline in only a handful of AZD1222 recipients. Dominant at 160-218 and 743-854, vaccine-associated CD4 TCRs also spanned spike.

Comments on this clone: What it recognizes is unknown.

Trimming removed 2 bases at V and 5 bases at J, with 12 bases between. The CDR3 contains 14 residues. CDR1 KGHSH and CDR2 LQKENI come from the germline V gene. This chain connects TRBV18 to TRBJ2-5, with D unclear. The TCR sequence derives from an adult who received the AZD1222 COVID-19 vaccine. The sample here was peripheral blood, taken 28 days after the second AZD1222 dose. CDR3 sequence (DNA): TGTGCCAGCTCACCAATAAGCCTCTGGGAGACCCAGTACTTC. Amino acids: CASSPISLWETQYF.